This T cell receptor beta chain was found in a study of blood T cells in healthy people across ages. Whole-study context: The capture of about one barcoded beta molecule per two T cells was achieved by template switching.

A second PCR of 7 to 11 cycles used a sample-barcoded 5' primer and a J-beta primer mix. TCRdb called the 5' RACE reads again in MiXCR, with one record for every CDR3 protein. The sample holds over a million distinct CDR3 sequences; 40% to 50% are singletons and the top ten take under 20%. A remark on this clonotype: The target antigen is unknown.

Study conclusions and caveats: Investigators viewed diversity estimates from one million T cells as underestimates, the study reported. There were more naive CD4+ cells and higher diversity in long-lived donors than in aged donors.

The origin of this receptor is a woman aged 55-69 years in good health. Sequenced: blood.

The CDR3 sequence: CASSFGTVPSSYEQYF. The CDR3 DNA sequence: TGTGCCAGCAGTTTCGGGACAGTACCTTCTTCCTACGAGCAGTACTTC. The rearrangement joins TRBV27 to TRBJ2-7, with 7 bases identical to TRBD1. V was pared by 3 bases and J by 1 base, with 9 bases of the junction left unmatched. The CDR3 spans 16 residues. Germline V gene lookup returns CDR1 MNHEY and CDR2 SMNVEV (reference sequence).